These 32 T cell receptor beta chains share one sample of origin, sequenced in a study of T cell repertoires in cytomegalovirus infection. TCRdb fed the reads into MiXCR, producing one record per CDR3 protein. The table records about 740,000 distinct CDR3 sequences, approximately 34% of them present only once. The sequenced sample consisted of PBMCs. These receptors all come from a human donor in good health (CMV status not recorded). Some clones in this sample may be carry-over from other donors' samples.

This chain links TRBV7-6 with TRBJ2-7; 10 nucleotides match TRBD1. The trim removed 4 bases at V and 2 bases at J, leaving 5 bases unmatched. The CDR3 extends over 15 amino acids. Germline CDR1 reads SGHVS; CDR2 reads FNYEAQ. CDR3 bases: TGTGCCAGCAGCTCGGGACAGGGGATCACCTACGAGCAGTACTTC. This codes for CASSSGQGITYEQYF.

About this clonotype: Since no conserved phenylalanine or tryptophan closes the CDR3, a read error is the likely cause. The rearrangement joins TRBV4-1 to TRBJ2-6, with D perhaps TRBD2 (6 bases). This CDR3 spans 16 amino acids. Germline lookup yields CDR1 MGHRA and CDR2 YSYEKL. The CDR3 loop reads CASSQTSSSGANVLTL. The CDR3 DNA follows: TGTGCCAGCAGCCAAACTAGCAGCTCTGGGGCCAACGTCCTGACTTTA.

In DNA form, the CDR3 reads TGTGCCAGCAGTTTACGGACAGGCGCGATGAACACTGAAGCTTTCTTT. It yields the protein CASSLRTGAMNTEAFF. This chain joins TRBV12-3 or TRBV12-4 and TRBJ1-1, with 7 nucleotides matching TRBD1. Unmatched junction bases numbered 6, after V lost 2 bases and J lost 0 bases. The CDR3 totals 16 residues.

Concerning this clonotype: This may stem from a read error, because a much larger clone lies one nucleotide away. The CDR3 is CASSLSWGETHYF. The CDR3, as DNA: TGTGCCAGCAGCTTATCGTGGGGAGAGACCCATTACTTC. The rearrangement uses TRBV7-2 and TRBJ2-5; possible D gene TRBD2, 5 bases. CDR3 length equals 13 residues. Germline assignment: CDR1 SGHTA and CDR2 FQGNSA. The whole variable domain, filled in from reference TRBV7-2 and TRBJ2-5, reads GAGVSQSPSNKVTEKGKDVELRCDPISGHTALYWYRQSLGQGLEFLIYFQGNSAPDKSGLPSDRFSAERTGGSVSTLTIQRTQQEDSAVYLCASSLSWGETHYFGPGTRLLVL.

This chain joins TRBV20-1 and TRBJ2-5; D is perhaps TRBD1 or TRBD2 (5 bases each). V gave up 3 bases and J gave up 5 bases, with 19 bases separating them. Germline loops: CDR1 DFQATT, CDR2 SNEGSKA (reference sequence). The CDR3 spans 15 residues. CDR3 amino acids: CSASKRGSGAETQYF. Here the CDR3 DNA reads TGCAGTGCTAGTAAACGTGGGAGTGGGGCGGAGACCCAGTACTTC.

The chain uses TRBV7-6 and TRBJ2-3; possibly TRBD1 for D (5 bases). Trimming took 3 bases from V and 4 from J, leaving 11 bases between them. CDR3 length equals 14 residues. The germline CDR1 and CDR2 sequences are SGHVS and FNYEAQ. CDR3 bases: TGTGCCAGCAGCTTTATGCAGGGTCCAGATACGCAGTATTTT. It encodes CASSFMQGPDTQYF.

This clonotype was found many times. The V call is TRBV7-8, the J call TRBJ1-2; D is ambiguous. The germline gives CDR1 SGHVS, CDR2 FQNEAQ. CDR3 length: 14 residues. V lost 3 bases to trimming and J lost 4 bases, with 12 bases between them. The CDR3: CASSLGRTTYGYTF. The CDR3, as DNA: TGTGCCAGCAGCTTGGGCAGGACGACCTATGGCTACACCTTC.

This clonotype was observed at least ten times. The rearrangement uses TRBV7-8 and TRBJ2-3; TRBD2 might be the D (5 bases). The CDR3 has 18 residues. The V gene's germline CDR1 is SGHVS and CDR2 FQNEAQ. V was cut by 5 bases and J by 3 bases, with 24 bases left in between. CDR3 sequence: CASSPLRPMVRGTDTQYF. CDR3 coding DNA: TGTGCCAGCAGCCCGCTAAGGCCTATGGTTCGAGGGACAGATACGCAGTATTTT.

This rearrangement joins TRBV2 to TRBJ1-2, with D possibly matching TRBD1 (6 bases). The germline gives CDR1 SNHLY, CDR2 FYNNEI. Trimming left V 7 bases short and J 2 bases short, with 14 bases between. The CDR3 contains 14 residues. The CDR3 sequence is CASNLPGGNYGYTF. CDR3 DNA: TGTGCCAGCAACCTCCCCGGGGGCAACTATGGCTACACCTTC.

The chain uses TRBV6-8 and TRBJ2-7, with TRBD2 identical over 10 bases. This CDR3 has 14 amino acids. Germline lookup yields CDR1 MNHGY and CDR2 SAAAGT. V shed 8 bases and J 3 bases; nucleotides not matched to a gene: 7. CDR3 amino acids: CASGASGSIYEQYF. For the CDR3, the DNA is TGTGCCAGCGGGGCTAGCGGGAGTATCTACGAGCAGTACTTC.

This chain uses TRBV24-1 with TRBJ2-2; the D is unclear. The CDR3 length is 14 residues. With 6 bases removed from V and 2 bases from J, the gap between germline ends came to 9 bases. From germline, CDR1 is KGHDR and CDR2 SFDVKD. In DNA, the CDR3 is TGTGCCACCAGTCGGACCTTCAACACCGGGGAGCTGTTTTTT. Amino acid sequence: CATSRTFNTGELFF.

The chain is built from TRBV28 and TRBJ2-5; no firm D call. This CDR3 has 13 residues. V was pared by 5 bases and J by 4 bases, with 11 bases between. Germline V gene sequence: CDR1 MDHEN, CDR2 SYDVKM. The CDR3 reads CASSKGSVETQYF. The CDR3 nucleotides read TGTGCCAGCAGTAAAGGTTCTGTAGAGACCCAGTACTTC. Complete variable domain (other parts from reference TRBV28 and TRBJ2-5): DVKVTQSSRYLVKRTGEKVFLECVQDMDHENMFWYRQDPGLGLRLIYFSYDVKMKEKGDIPEGYSVSREKKERFSLILESASTNQTSMYLCASSKGSVETQYFGPGTRLLVL.

The chain employs TRBV4-2 and TRBJ1-6; TRBD1 agrees at 8 bases. The V gene's germline CDR1 is LGHNA and CDR2 YNFKEQ. V shed 5 bases and J 7 bases; nucleotides not matched to a gene: 7. This CDR3 has 15 residues. The CDR3 sequence is CASSGRQGWNSPLHF. The CDR3, as DNA: TGTGCCAGCAGCGGACGACAGGGGTGGAATTCACCCCTCCACTTT.

The CDR3 nucleotides are TGTGCCACCAGTGATTTATACCTCACAGATACGCAGTATTTT. Protein: CATSDLYLTDTQYF. V usage is TRBV24-1 and J usage is TRBJ2-3; no clear D. The V gene lost 1 base and the J gene lost 2 bases, with 6 bases spanning the gap. The CDR3 covers 14 residues. Germline V gene lookup returns CDR1 KGHDR and CDR2 SFDVKD.

This clonotype showed up just once. This chain uses TRBV5-1 with TRBJ2-1, with 11 bases matching TRBD2. The V gene end was trimmed by 4 bases and the J gene end by 9 bases; junction bases not matched to a gene: 12. CDR1 and CDR2 (germline): SGHRS, YFSETQ. CDR3 length: 16 amino acids. The DNA of the CDR3 is TGCGCCAGCAGCCCAGTAATAGCGGGGGGGCTTGGTGAGCAGTTCTTC. This encodes CASSPVIAGGLGEQFF.

This chain uses TRBV9 with TRBJ2-1; 11 nucleotides match TRBD2. The trim removed 0 bases at V and 4 bases at J, leaving 3 bases unmatched. The CDR3 runs to 16 residues. Per the germline V gene, CDR1 is SGDLS and CDR2 is YYNGEE. The CDR3 spells CASSVAGLAGYNEQFF. Written as DNA, the CDR3 is TGTGCCAGCAGCGTAGCCGGACTAGCGGGTTACAATGAGCAGTTCTTC.

Notes on this clonotype: The junction shows a germline mismatch at one end, possibly a read error. This chain uses TRBV24-1 with TRBJ1-1; TRBD1 agrees at 10 bases. Germline V gives CDR1 KGHDR, CDR2 SFDVKD. The CDR3 is 15 residues long. The CDR3 DNA is TGTGCCACCAGTGATCCCGGACAGGGGGACACTGAAGATTTCTTT. As protein: CATSDPGQGDTEDFF.

The chain is built from TRBV28 and TRBJ2-1; a weak D match, TRBD2 (7 bases). The CDR3 contains 19 residues. In germline, CDR1 is MDHEN, CDR2 SYDVKM. Trimming took 2 bases from V and 10 from J, leaving 30 bases between them. Written as DNA, the CDR3 is TGTGCCAGCAGTTTAGACAGGAGCCCCGGGACTATTCAAGTGCAGGAGCAGTTCTTC. Translation: CASSLDRSPGTIQVQEQFF.

This clonotype was recorded once. The rearrangement uses TRBV7-4 and TRBJ1-5; no reliable D call. The CDR3 extends over 14 amino acids. Trimming left V 0 bases short and J 6 bases short, with 9 bases between. From germline, CDR1 is SGHVT and CDR2 SQSDAQ. The CDR3 here is CASSLASDVQPQHF. The CDR3 DNA reads as TGTGCCAGCAGCTTAGCCTCAGATGTTCAGCCCCAGCATTTT. Full variable domain (outside the CDR3, taken from reference TRBV7-4 and TRBJ1-5): GAGVSQSPRYKVAKRGRDVALRCDSISGHVTLYWYRQTLGQGSEVLTYSQSDAQRDKSGRPSGRFSAERPERSVSTLKIQRTEQGDSAVYLCASSLASDVQPQHFGDGTRLSIL.

The chain carries TRBV7-9 and TRBJ1-5; 7 bases line up with TRBD1. This CDR3 spans 17 amino acids. Germline CDR1 and CDR2: SEHNR and FQNEAQ (reference sequence). V lost 9 bases to trimming and J lost 3 bases; unmatched junction nucleotides: 17. DNA of the CDR3: TGTGCCAGACCGAAGGAAGGCAGGGGGATTTTCAATCAGCCCCAGCATTTT. It is translated as CARPKEGRGIFNQPQHF.

This clonotype was detected a few times. This rearrangement joins TRBV12-3 or TRBV12-4 to TRBJ2-1, with D perhaps TRBD2 (6 bases). The CDR3 runs 13 residues. The V end lost 5 bases, the J end lost 12 bases, and 17 bases lay between the germline ends. The CDR3 nucleotides read TGTGCCAGCAGTGCCAGACTTGCAGCGGGGCAGTTCTTC. Its translation is CASSARLAAGQFF.

The V and J genes are TRBV7-6 and TRBJ2-7, with D tentatively TRBD2 (6 bases). The CDR3 has 16 residues. Germline CDR1 is SGHVS and CDR2 is FNYEAQ. The V and J ends lost 2 bases and 3 bases respectively, with 17 bases between them. The CDR3 spells CASSLLESQGGYEQYF. In DNA form, the CDR3 reads TGTGCCAGCAGCTTACTTGAGAGCCAGGGAGGCTACGAGCAGTACTTC. Full variable domain (outside the CDR3, taken from reference TRBV7-6 and TRBJ2-7): GAGVSQSPRYKVTKRGQDVALRCDPISGHVSLYWYRQALGQGPEFLTYFNYEAQQDKSGLPNDRFSAERPEGSISTLTIQRTEQRDSAMYRCASSLLESQGGYEQYFGPGTRLTVT.

The gene calls are TRBV28 and TRBJ1-4; a possible D gene is TRBD1 (5 bases). V lost 7 bases and J lost 5, with 14 bases in between. The CDR3 contains 14 residues. CDR1 and CDR2 from the germline V gene are MDHEN and SYDVKM. CDR3 nucleotide sequence: TGTGCCAGCACCGCGGGGGACCTAAATGAAAAACTGTTTTTT. Its protein is CASTAGDLNEKLFF.

In regard to this clonotype: At one end the junction does not follow the germline gene, possibly because of a read error. The V gene is TRBV28, the J gene TRBJ1-1; unclear D gene. Germline lookup yields CDR1 MDHEN and CDR2 SYDVKM. This CDR3 is 17 amino acids long. The CDR3 DNA sequence: TGTGCCAGCCGTTTACCCCCACACGGAAAACTGAACACGGAAGCTTTCTTT. Encoded protein: CASRLPPHGKLNTEAFF.

The chain couples TRBV19 to TRBJ2-5; the match to TRBD2 covers 12 bases. The CDR3 is made up of 17 amino acids. Germline CDR1 reads LNHDA; CDR2 reads SQIVND (reference sequence). Trimming cost V 3 bases and J 2 bases; bases outside gene matches: 7. CDR3 in DNA: TGTGCCAGTAGTATTGCTTTCCTAGCGGGGGGGCAAGAGACCCAGTACTTC. Translated, it gives CASSIAFLAGGQETQYF.

This clonotype was counted a few times. CDR3 region: CASSFYREGEQFF. The DNA for the CDR3 is TGTGCCAGCAGTTTCTACAGGGAGGGTGAGCAGTTCTTC. This chain connects TRBV12-3 or TRBV12-4 to TRBJ2-1; maybe TRBD2 (7 bases). The CDR3 contains 13 residues. V was cut by 3 bases and J by 9 bases, with 12 bases left in between.

As for this clonotype: Lacking the conserved final phenylalanine or tryptophan, this CDR3 likely reflects a read error. The gene calls are TRBV7-2 and TRBJ2-5; weak D call: TRBD2 (6 bases). Trimming took off 4 bases at V and 0 bases at J, with 15 bases between the two ends. Looked up from germline, CDR1 is SGHTA and CDR2 is FQGNSA. CDR3 length: 16 amino acids. The DNA for the CDR3 is TGTGCCAGCAGCTCCCGCCTGCGGGATTACCAAGAGACCCAGTACTTA. Amino acid sequence: CASSSRLRDYQETQYL.

V usage is TRBV12-3 or TRBV12-4 and J usage is TRBJ2-2; 8 bases are shared with TRBD1. V lost 4 bases and J lost 3; bases outside the gene matches: 4. This CDR3 contains 15 residues. The CDR3 reads CASSSWTGYTGELFF. The CDR3 DNA follows: TGTGCCAGCAGTTCTTGGACAGGGTACACCGGGGAGCTGTTTTTT.

In this sample, this clonotype turned up many times. The V call is TRBV7-8, the J call TRBJ1-1; D remains ambiguous. V lost 5 bases and J lost 7, with 11 bases in between. The CDR3 runs 12 residues. Germline V CDR1 and CDR2: SGHVS, FQNEAQ. CDR3 DNA sequence: TGTGCCAGCAGCAACCCCACCCATGAAGCTTTCTTT. This codes for CASSNPTHEAFF.

The chain joins TRBV7-8 to TRBJ2-6; 8 bases are shared with TRBD2. Per the germline V gene, CDR1 is SGHVS and CDR2 is FQNEAQ. This CDR3 comprises 19 residues. The V segment lost 1 base and the J segment 1 base; nucleotides outside the gene matches: 9. DNA for the CDR3: TGTGCCAGCAGCTTAGGCCTGGGCGGGGGGTTTTCTGGGGCCAACGTCCTGACTTTC. It encodes CASSLGLGGGFSGANVLTF.

The chain joins TRBV2 to TRBJ1-2, with D perhaps matching TRBD1 (6 bases). This CDR3 has 16 amino acids. The ends were cut back, 4 bases at V and 8 bases at J, with 23 bases in the middle. The V gene's germline CDR1 is SNHLY and CDR2 FYNNEI. The CDR3 spells CASSVLGTPFDRGYTF. The DNA of the CDR3 is TGTGCCAGCAGTGTTCTTGGGACACCTTTCGACAGGGGCTACACCTTC.

The V call is TRBV10-3, the J call TRBJ1-1; D possibly corresponds to TRBD1 (6 bases). The V end was cut by 0 bases, the J end by 6 bases, with 17 bases between. The CDR3 runs 16 residues. Germline loops: CDR1 ENHRY, CDR2 SYGVKD. CDR3 DNA sequence: TGTGCCATCAGTGAGTCTACGGACAGTCAACTTCCTGAAGCTTTCTTT. The encoded protein is CAISESTDSQLPEAFF.